Presented here are 16 T cell receptor beta chains from one specimen sequenced in a study of vaccination and CD4 T cells after COVID-19. Their antigens are not known. The treatment is: roughly 11-day PBMC culture with coronavirus spike peptide pools or control peptides (ViraFEST assay). Cultured CD4+ T cells had their DNA profiled by the Oncomine TCR Beta short-read assay. TCRdb re-called the PCR reads through MiXCR, storing one row per CDR3 protein. The profile shows about 19,000 distinct CDR3 sequences, 40% to 55% of them singletons. The sample was CD4+ T cells from blood, cultured in vitro, taken after SARS-CoV-2 vaccination. These receptors came from a human donor who had recovered from COVID-19.

The chain couples TRBV7-9 to TRBJ2-3; D gene ambiguous. Trimming removed 3 bases at V and 2 bases at J, with 9 bases between. CDR3 length: 14 amino acids. Germline-derived CDR1 and CDR2 are SEHNR and FQNEAQ (reference sequence). The CDR3 loop is CASSFGDPTDTQYF. DNA for the CDR3: TGTGCCAGCAGCTTTGGGGATCCCACAGATACGCAGTATTTT.

This clonotype was detected a few times. The chain couples TRBV6-1 to TRBJ1-5; D uncertain. V was clipped by 10 bases and J by 1 base, with 8 bases between them. Germline values: CDR1 MNHNS, CDR2 SASEGT. This CDR3 region has 12 residues. The CDR3: CAIGFSNQPQHF. CDR3 coding DNA: TGTGCCATAGGTTTCAGCAATCAGCCCCAGCATTTT.

This chain joins TRBV20-1 and TRBJ2-3, with 7 nucleotides matching TRBD2. Germline assignment: CDR1 DFQATT and CDR2 SNEGSKA (reference sequence). V was clipped by 1 base and J by 5 bases; unmatched bases: 3. The CDR3 covers 13 residues. The CDR3 nucleotides are TGCAGTGCTAGAGGGGCTAGCGGAGATACGCAGTATTTT. This encodes CSARGASGDTQYF.

A few counts support this clonotype. The chain couples TRBV19 to TRBJ1-2, with D maybe TRBD1 (6 bases). Germline-derived CDR1 and CDR2 are LNHDA and SQIVND (reference sequence). CDR3 length: 15 amino acids. Trimming removed 6 bases from V and 3 bases from J, with 17 bases in between. Here the CDR3 DNA reads TGTGCCAGTAGCGGCTCAGGGGTCGACTACTATGGCTACACCTTC. Residues: CASSGSGVDYYGYTF. Full variable domain (remainder filled in from reference TRBV19 and TRBJ1-2): DGGITQSPKYLFRKEGQNVTLSCEQNLNHDAMYWYRQDPGQGLRLIYYSQIVNDFQKGDIAEGYSVSREKKESFPLTVTSAQKNPTAFYLCASSGSGVDYYGYTFGSGTRLTVV.

This chain joins TRBV7-2 and TRBJ2-5; 8 positions agree with TRBD2. The CDR3 runs to 14 residues. V was pared by 3 bases and J by 5 bases, with 5 bases of the junction left unmatched. The germline CDR1 and CDR2 sequences are SGHTA and FQGNSA. The CDR3 nucleotides are TGTGCCAGCAGCTTGCGCGGGGGGCCGGAGACCCAGTACTTC. This translates into CASSLRGGPETQYF.

This clonotype was counted only a few times. This chain joins TRBV6-2 or TRBV6-3 and TRBJ1-3; maybe TRBD1 (6 bases). The CDR3 contains 13 residues. CDR1 and CDR2 from the germline V gene are MNHEY and SVGEGT. Trimming left V 6 bases short and J 2 bases short, with 8 bases between. CDR3 coding DNA: TGTGCCAGCAGACGACAGGCTGGAAACACCATATATTTT. Its translation: CASRRQAGNTIYF.

This clonotype was detected once. The chain joins TRBV9 to TRBJ1-6; 8 positions match TRBD1. The CDR3 contains 14 residues. Unmatched junction bases numbered 6, after V lost 4 bases and J lost 9 bases. The germline CDR1 and CDR2 sequences are SGDLS and YYNGEE. This chain's CDR3 is CASSNTGGGSPLHF. As DNA, the CDR3 is TGTGCCAGCAGCAATACAGGGGGGGGTTCACCCCTCCACTTT.

The V call is TRBV20-1, the J call TRBJ2-5; 8 positions match TRBD2. Per the germline V gene, CDR1 is DFQATT and CDR2 is SNEGSKA (reference sequence). Trimming cost V 0 bases and J 1 base; bases outside gene matches: 7. This CDR3 region has 16 residues. The CDR3 bases are TGCAGTGCTAGAGATATGGTTAGCGGGGCCCAAGAGACCCAGTACTTC. Amino acid sequence: CSARDMVSGAQETQYF.

A few counts support this clonotype. This chain connects TRBV6-2 or TRBV6-3 to TRBJ2-1; the D is unclear. Germline-derived CDR1 and CDR2 are MNHEY and SVGEGT. Between the trimmed V and J ends, which lost 2 bases and 10 bases, there was a span of 12 bases. The CDR3 length is 13 residues. CDR3 coding DNA: TGTGCCAGCAGTTACCCCGCCCGGCGAGAGCAGTTCTTC. It encodes CASSYPARREQFF.

This clonotype was seen just once. The chain uses TRBV14 and TRBJ1-1; unclear D gene. V was pared by 4 bases and J by 0 bases, with 6 bases between. From germline, CDR1 is SGHDN and CDR2 FVKESK. CDR3 size: 13 residues. CDR3 coding DNA: TGTGCCAGCAGCCTAACAGTGAACACTGAAGCTTTCTTT. This codes for CASSLTVNTEAFF.

This sequence joins TRBV6-1 and TRBJ2-7, with TRBD1 matching over 8 bases. V dropped 6 bases and J dropped 2; count of bases not matched to a gene: 6. CDR1 and CDR2 (germline): MNHNS, SASEGT. The CDR3 spans 14 residues. The CDR3 reads CASRTGQEAYEQYF. CDR3 DNA sequence: TGTGCCAGCAGAACGGGACAGGAGGCCTACGAGCAGTACTTC.

This clonotype was counted only a few times. The chain recombines TRBV11-2 with TRBJ2-1, with TRBD2 matching over 10 bases. Losses at the gene ends were 5 bases for V and 5 bases for J; bases not matched to a gene: 6. CDR3 length equals 15 residues. Germline V lookup: CDR1 SGHAT, CDR2 FQNNGV. Here the CDR3 reads CASSSRTSGNNEQFF. The CDR3 DNA reads TGTGCCAGCAGCAGCCGGACTAGCGGAAACAATGAGCAGTTCTTC.

J is TRBJ1-1 and V is TRBV20-1, with D possibly TRBD1 on 6 matching bases. The CDR3 has 14 amino acids. V shed 5 bases and J shed 1 base, with 14 bases lying between them. Germline CDR1 DFQATT, CDR2 SNEGSKA (reference sequence). CDR3 in DNA: TGCAGTGCTGAGAAGGACAGCCGGAACACTGAAGCTTTCTTT. This translates into CSAEKDSRNTEAFF.

The chain recombines TRBV7-8 with TRBJ1-1, with D possibly being TRBD1 (5 bases). The CDR3 has 15 residues. Between the trimmed V and J ends, which lost 3 bases and 4 bases, there was a span of 15 bases. Germline lookup yields CDR1 SGHVS and CDR2 FQNEAQ. The CDR3 loop reads CASSFLRGGSTEAFF. The CDR3 DNA is TGTGCCAGCAGCTTTCTTCGGGGGGGGAGCACTGAAGCTTTCTTT.

This clonotype showed up just a few times. CDR3 sequence reads: CASSFRMNTEAFF. CDR3 in DNA: TGTGCCAGCAGCTTTCGTATGAACACTGAAGCTTTCTTT. This rearrangement joins TRBV7-8 to TRBJ1-1; D remains ambiguous. The germline CDR1 and CDR2 sequences are SGHVS and FQNEAQ. The length of the CDR3 is 13 residues. Between the trimmed V and J ends, which lost 3 bases and 0 bases, there was a span of 5 bases.

The rearrangement links TRBV19 to TRBJ1-5; 8 bases are a match to TRBD1. Trimming cost V 6 bases and J 3 bases; bases outside gene matches: 16. This CDR3 is built from 18 residues. Germline loops: CDR1 LNHDA, CDR2 SQIVND (reference sequence). The CDR3 DNA reads as TGTGCCAGTAGCCCTTGGGGAAGACAGGGGAAAGTCAATCAGCCCCAGCATTTT. Its protein is CASSPWGRQGKVNQPQHF.